The clone carrying this TCR beta chain was detected many times. This specimen belongs to a study of neurological immune-mediated disorders. The germline CDR1 and CDR2 sequences are LGHDT and YNNKEL (reference sequence). The length of the CDR3 is 15 residues. V was clipped by 6 bases and J by 6 bases; unmatched bases: 6. TCRdb reanalysed the 5' RACE reads using MiXCR and keeps one entry per CDR3 protein. The sample records 14,000 or so distinct CDR3 sequences, 5.5% to 7% being singletons. This sequence joins TRBV3-1 and TRBJ2-2; TRBD1 matches at 11 bases. The clonotype originates from a woman in her forties in good health. Sequenced input: CD8+ T cells from blood. The CDR3 nucleotides are TGTGCCAGCAGTGGGACAGGGGGGGAACCCGGGGAGCTGTTTTTT. Its protein product is CASSGTGGEPGELFF.